This T cell receptor (beta chain) is drawn from a study of blood T cell repertoires in COVID-19. Study background: Sources were T cells, B-cell-depleted T cells, or PBMCs; the material itself was cDNA or gDNA.

Trimming stripped 7 bases from V and 4 bases from J, with 10 bases between. This CDR3 contains 12 residues. The V gene's germline CDR1 is SQVTM and CDR2 ANQGSEA. In the study's own analysis: For nucleated cells, counts were estimated from reference gene primer amplification. The data were produced by immunoSEQ multiplex PCR, yet TCRdb's version contains in-frame clones alone and is incomplete. V and J calls plus clone size are reproduced from that table; the DNA served to infer D and trimming. This table holds about 370,000 clones, 85% to 90% found once. Adults between about 18 and 89 years of age took part from 24 US areas.

The chain is built from TRBV29-1 and TRBJ2-2; a possible D gene is TRBD1 (6 bases). Source material: PBMCs or T cells enriched from blood (not recorded which). This TCR was recovered from a man younger than 30 who had recovered from COVID-19. The CDR3 protein is CSARGPTGELFF. CDR3 nucleotide sequence: TGCAGCGCCAGGGGTCCCACCGGGGAGCTGTTTTTT.